This T cell receptor (beta chain) was sequenced in a study of T cell repertoires in cytomegalovirus infection (dated by TCRdb to about 2019). With regard to the full study: Donor HLA type was relevant to the analysis, as public TCR beta signatures indicated carriage of CMV infection together with the matching HLA type. The research as a whole found: Carriers of CMV infection plus the relevant HLA type were discriminated by the cumulative frequency of public TCR beta family members in the study cohort and in an independent roughly 340-donor cohort. In the ex vivo response, HLA-C-restricted CMV-specific TCR beta clonotypes were dominant, and in two of eight donors the single most frequent clonotype came from this HLA-C-restricted group.

Via the germline V gene, CDR1 is KGHSH and CDR2 LQKENI. Germline trimming amounts to 2 bases on V and 2 bases on J, with 6 as the count of junction bases outside the gene matches. The CDR3 holds 17 amino acids from the cysteine to the phenylalanine. Only the CDR3 part of the read is kept: 51 bases, read in frame from the first base. This clonotype was found a few times. Its antigen is not yet known. Per-base qualities were not stored, and no clone one base away is much larger. The sequencing machine was an Illumina HiSeq 1500. TCRdb trimmed public reads at Q25 via fastp, called clones via MiXCR and kept in-frame beta chains. Every CDR3 protein is listed once, alongside the most common genes and DNA of its rows. Counted in this sample were a few hundred thousand distinct CDR3 sequences; roughly a sixth of them appeared once. The top ten clones comprise more than 10% of the sample.

The TCR originated in a human donor in good health (CMV status not recorded). Some clones in this sample may be carry-over from other donors' samples. The material sequenced was PBMCs. Here the chain combines TRBV18 and TRBJ2-2, with 9 bases aligning to TRBD1. The DNA is TGTGCCAGCTCACCAAAGGGACAGGGAACAAACACCGGGGAGCTGTTTTTT. The encoded protein is CASSPKGQGTNTGELFF.